The 22 T cell receptor beta chains presented below share a single source sample, sequenced in a study of graft-versus-host responses after intestinal transplantation (dated by TCRdb to about 2021). Receptors were amplified or captured by the immunoSEQ multiplex PCR assay. Imported from immuneACCESS, the table was reduced by TCRdb to in-frame sequences with V and J called. These copies leave out some clones; in studies compared against another copy, an unresolved V gene accounts for under half, and the cause of the remainder is not known. In all, the sample holds approximately 89,000 clones, and 75% to 95% of those were seen once. The leading ten clones occupy about 16% of the sample. Sequencing used PBMCs, obtained roughly 410 days after intestinal transplant. The receptor source for this set is a human patient who received an intestinal transplant, so some T cells may come from the graft donor.

The chain uses TRBV29-1 and TRBJ1-2, with D unclear. The CDR3 consists of 14 residues. The germline CDR1 and CDR2 sequences are SQVTM and ANQGSEA. Deletions cut 6 bases from V and 1 base from J, with 15 bases between. The CDR3 DNA reads TGCAGCGTGAGGACCGGACCCCTTAACTATGGCTACACCTTC. It specifies CSVRTGPLNYGYTF.

This chain links TRBV6-5 with TRBJ2-5; tentatively, D is TRBD1 or TRBD2 (6 bases each). The ends were cut back, 0 bases at V and 5 bases at J, with 13 bases in the middle. CDR1 MNHEY and CDR2 SVGAGI come from the germline V gene. The CDR3 is 15 amino acids. CDR3 protein: CASSYSSGARETQYF. The CDR3 nucleotides are TGTGCCAGCAGTTACTCGTCGGGGGCGAGGGAGACCCAGTACTTC.

The chain has TRBV5-5 and TRBJ1-2, with unresolved D. The V gene's germline CDR1 is SGHKS and CDR2 YYEKEE (reference sequence). The V gene lost 6 bases and the J gene lost 4 bases, with 16 bases spanning the gap. The CDR3 loop spans 14 amino acids. CDR3 sequence reads: CASISASGSYGYTF. CDR3 DNA: TGTGCCAGCATCTCCGCGTCAGGTTCCTATGGCTACACCTTC. Full variable domain (outside the CDR3, taken from reference TRBV5-5 and TRBJ1-2): DAGVTQSPTHLIKTRGQQVTLRCSPISGHKSVSWYQQVLGQGPQFIFQYYEKEERGRGNFPDRFSARQFPNYSSELNVNALLLGDSALYLCASISASGSYGYTFGSGTRLTVV.

This clone has a single count. This chain connects TRBV6-5 to TRBJ1-5; TRBD1 agrees at 7 bases. CDR3 length: 13 residues. Trimming at V came to 5 bases and at J to 8 bases, leaving 6 bases not matched to a gene. Looked up from germline, CDR1 is MNHEY and CDR2 is SVGAGI. This chain's CDR3 is CASSENRGKPQHF. Written as DNA, the CDR3 is TGTGCCAGCAGTGAAAACAGGGGAAAGCCCCAGCATTTT.

The CDR3 is CASSPPGAAEAFF. Written as DNA, the CDR3 is TGTGCCAGCTCACCACCGGGGGCGGCTGAAGCTTTCTTT. This chain uses TRBV18 with TRBJ1-1, with D maybe TRBD1 (6 bases). CDR1 and CDR2 (germline): KGHSH, LQKENI. V shed 0 bases and J shed 6 bases, with 8 bases lying between them. This CDR3 is built from 13 residues.

The V and J genes are TRBV6-6 and TRBJ1-2; D is unclear. The germline V and J ends were trimmed by 5 bases and 3 bases, with 16 bases remaining between them. This CDR3 is 15 amino acids long. Germline CDR1 and CDR2: MNHNY and SVGAGI (reference sequence). The CDR3 here is CASSSPTDRDYGYTF. In nucleotides, the CDR3 is TGTGCCAGCAGTAGCCCTACAGACCGAGACTATGGCTACACCTTC.

The V and J genes are TRBV6-6 and TRBJ1-1; no reliable D call. V was pared by 2 bases and J by 0 bases, with 4 bases between. This CDR3 comprises 13 residues. Germline CDR1 reads MNHNY; CDR2 reads SVGAGI (reference sequence). CDR3: CASSYLLNTEAFF. The CDR3 bases are TGTGCCAGCAGTTACCTCCTGAACACTGAAGCTTTCTTT.

The CDR3 coding sequence is TGTGCCAGCAGTTACTCCGGGACAGGTTGGAAGCAGTACTTC. Amino acids: CASSYSGTGWKQYF. The chain is built from TRBV6-5 and TRBJ2-7, with 8 positions matching TRBD1. The V gene's germline CDR1 is MNHEY and CDR2 SVGAGI. The CDR3 consists of 14 residues. V gave up 0 bases and J gave up 8 bases; unmatched junction bases: 6.

The rearrangement links TRBV10-3 to TRBJ1-2; no definite D call. The V and J ends lost 11 bases and 1 base respectively, with 11 bases between them. The CDR3 length is 12 residues. From germline, CDR1 is ENHRY and CDR2 SYGVKD. The CDR3 DNA reads as TGTGCCCTAGGAGACATTAACTATGGCTACACCTTC. Translated: CALGDINYGYTF.

CDR3 amino acids: CASSPWSQRGAGEQYF. In DNA, the CDR3 is TGTGCCAGCTCACCATGGAGCCAGCGGGGTGCGGGGGAGCAGTACTTC. V is TRBV18 and J is TRBJ2-7; 7 bases are shared with TRBD2. J was trimmed by 7 bases and V by 2 bases; bases with no gene match: 14. This CDR3 comprises 16 residues. Germline V lookup: CDR1 KGHSH, CDR2 LQKENI.

This clone is a singleton in its sample. This chain connects TRBV5-1 to TRBJ2-1, with 7 bases fitting TRBD2. Germline V CDR1 and CDR2: SGHRS, YFSETQ. The ends lost 0 bases at V and 4 bases at J; junction bases unmatched: 7. The CDR3 has 16 amino acids. CDR3 nucleotides: TGCGCCAGCAGCTTGGGCGGGGCGGGGGAGTACAATGAGCAGTTCTTC. It is translated as CASSLGGAGEYNEQFF.

About this clone itself: At one of its ends the junction is not consistent with the germline gene, which may arise from a read error. V and J are TRBV7-3 and TRBJ2-3; 10 bases agree with TRBD1. The CDR3 consists of 13 residues. Germline loops: CDR1 SGHTA, CDR2 FQGTGA. CDR3 in amino acids: CASSPSPGQGIDF. As DNA, the CDR3 is TGTGCCAGCAGCCCTTCCCCGGGACAGGGGATAGATTTT.

The chain joins TRBV27 to TRBJ1-2; 10 nucleotides line up with TRBD1. J lost 8 bases, V lost 5 bases, and 8 bases had no gene match. CDR1 is MNHEY, CDR2 SMNVEV, per germline (reference sequence). The CDR3 is 14 residues long. Written as DNA, the CDR3 is TGTGCCAGCAGTCCGCGACAGGGGGCGGGGGGCTACACCTTC. Its translation: CASSPRQGAGGYTF.

A few counts support this clone. This sequence joins TRBV6-5 and TRBJ1-5; TRBD1 might be the D (5 bases). Germline V CDR1 and CDR2: MNHEY, SVGAGI. V lost 8 bases and J 0 bases, leaving 8 bases between the germline ends. The CDR3 has 13 residues. Here the CDR3 reads CASGGYSNQPQHF. CDR3 in DNA: TGTGCCAGCGGGGGTTATAGCAATCAGCCCCAGCATTTT.

The chain links TRBV19 to TRBJ2-7, with D possibly TRBD2 on 6 matching bases. The CDR3 is 15 residues long. In germline, CDR1 is LNHDA, CDR2 SQIVND (reference sequence). V lost 4 bases, J lost 7 bases, and 20 bases lay in between. CDR3 in DNA: TGTGCCAGTAGTACTGTCGGGGGACTCCTTGGTGAGCAGTACTTC. Translation: CASSTVGGLLGEQYF.

The chain joins TRBV7-9 to TRBJ2-5, with a weak D call TRBD2 (5 bases). The V gene's germline CDR1 is SEHNR and CDR2 FQNEAQ (reference sequence). This CDR3 comprises 13 residues. V gave up 5 bases and J gave up 4 bases, with 11 bases separating them. CDR3 protein: CASSPPGGETQYF. CDR3 nucleotide sequence: TGTGCCAGCAGCCCCCCCGGAGGAGAGACCCAGTACTTC.

This clone occurred once. This rearrangement joins TRBV7-2 to TRBJ1-2, with 8 bases identical to TRBD1. V shed 3 bases, J shed 4 bases, and the junction held 7 bases outside the gene matches. Germline CDR1 SGHTA, CDR2 FQGNSA. There are 15 residues in the CDR3. The CDR3 spells CASSFQTGGGYGYTF. The CDR3 DNA reads as TGTGCCAGCAGCTTCCAAACAGGGGGAGGCTATGGCTACACCTTC.

The rearrangement uses TRBV5-1 and TRBJ2-5; TRBD2 might be the D (6 bases). Gene TRBJ2-7 matches the end of the DNA better, so the J call may be wrong. The CDR3 is 14 residues long. Per germline, CDR1 SGHRS and CDR2 YFSETQ. CDR3 protein: CASSLGPGGYEQYF. The CDR3 bases are TGCGCCAGCAGCTTGGGCCCCGGAGGGTACGAGCAGTACTTC.

This chain links TRBV6-6 with TRBJ2-1, with TRBD2 identical over 7 bases. Germline CDR1 and CDR2: MNHNY and SVGAGI (reference sequence). Trimming at V came to 2 bases and at J to 2 bases, leaving 3 bases not matched to a gene. The CDR3 totals 15 residues. CDR3 in amino acids: CASSYQRGAYNEQFF. Written as DNA, the CDR3 is TGTGCCAGCAGTTACCAGCGGGGCGCCTACAATGAGCAGTTCTTC.

This sequence joins TRBV5-1 and TRBJ2-2; D unclear. The CDR3 is 12 residues long. Germline-derived CDR1 and CDR2 are SGHRS and YFSETQ. Trimming shortened V by 1 base and J by 7 bases, and 5 bases separated the two germline ends. CDR3 residues: CASSLSGGELFF. The DNA of the CDR3 is TGCGCCAGCAGCTTGTCTGGCGGGGAGCTGTTTTTT. The variable domain in full, with the rest retrieved from reference TRBV5-1 and TRBJ2-2, is KAGVTQTPRYLIKTRGQQVTLSCSPISGHRSVSWYQQTPGQGLQFLFEYFSETQRNKGNFPGRFSGRQFSNSRSEMNVSTLELGDSALYLCASSLSGGELFFGEGSRLTVL.

The V and J genes are TRBV9 and TRBJ2-3; 12 nucleotides line up with TRBD2. The CDR3 contains 14 residues. Germline V lookup: CDR1 SGDLS, CDR2 YYNGEE. The trim removed 3 bases at V and 9 bases at J, leaving 5 bases unmatched. The CDR3 reads CASSETSGGYTQYF. In DNA, the CDR3 is TGTGCCAGCAGCGAAACTAGCGGGGGGTACACGCAGTATTTT. The variable domain in full, completed from reference TRBV9 and TRBJ2-3, reads DSGVTQTPKHLITATGQRVTLRCSPRSGDLSVYWYQQSLDQGLQFLIQYYNGEERAKGNILERFSAQQFPDLHSELNLSSLELGDSALYFCASSETSGGYTQYFGPGTRLTVL.

The rearrangement links TRBV19 to TRBJ2-7; unclear D gene. Germline V CDR1 and CDR2: LNHDA, SQIVND (reference sequence). Deletions cut 5 bases from V and 6 bases from J, with 17 bases between. CDR3 length equals 14 residues. The chain's CDR3 is CASSPSLGRFEQYF. CDR3 coding DNA: TGTGCCAGTAGTCCCTCGCTAGGGCGTTTCGAGCAGTACTTC.